This record looks at one T cell receptor (beta chain) sequence and its context. Its antigen is as yet unknown. CDR3 length equals 12 residues. V was clipped by 6 bases and J by 3 bases, with 9 bases between them. The germline gives CDR1 MDHEN, CDR2 SYDVKM. The assay was immunoSEQ multiplex PCR, and TCRdb's table has in-frame clones only and misses some. The sample includes under 200,000 clones, 90% of them seen just once. The data are from a study of T cell responses to AZD1222 COVID-19 vaccine. Study observations and caveats: Females made up more of the donors, who were largely white British, and clonal diversity may have come out too low. Following two doses of AZD1222, Spike-specific TCR breadth and depth rose. Nearly half of the spike-specific TCRs reportedly recognize variant regions that carry no mutations. Spike was spanned by vaccine-associated CD4 TCRs, which were dominant at 160-218 and 743-854.

The chain employs TRBV28 and TRBJ2-7; no reliable D call. The sequence was collected from an adult in good health. The material was peripheral blood, obtained on day 0 of AZD1222 vaccination. CDR3 sequence reads: CASSSKHYEQYF. The CDR3 DNA sequence: TGTGCCAGCAGCTCGAAACACTACGAGCAGTACTTC.